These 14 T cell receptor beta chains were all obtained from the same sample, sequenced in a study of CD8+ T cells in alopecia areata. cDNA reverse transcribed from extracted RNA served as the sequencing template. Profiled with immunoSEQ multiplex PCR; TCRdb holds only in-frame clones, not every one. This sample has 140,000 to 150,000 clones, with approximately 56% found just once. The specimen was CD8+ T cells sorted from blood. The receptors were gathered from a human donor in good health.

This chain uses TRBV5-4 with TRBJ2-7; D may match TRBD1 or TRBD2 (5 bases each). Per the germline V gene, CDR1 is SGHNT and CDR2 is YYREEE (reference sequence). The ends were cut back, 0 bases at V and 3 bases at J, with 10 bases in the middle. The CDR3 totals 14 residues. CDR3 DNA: TGTGCCAGCAGCTTGGAGACAGCGGACTACGAGCAGTACTTC. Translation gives CASSLETADYEQYF.

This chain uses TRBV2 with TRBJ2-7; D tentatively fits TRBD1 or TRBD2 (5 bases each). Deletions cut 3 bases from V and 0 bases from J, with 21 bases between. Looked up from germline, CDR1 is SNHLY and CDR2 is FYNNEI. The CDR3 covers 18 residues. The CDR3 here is CASSDKISGTDFSYEQYF. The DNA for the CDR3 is TGTGCCAGCAGTGACAAAATATCCGGGACCGACTTCTCCTACGAGCAGTACTTC.

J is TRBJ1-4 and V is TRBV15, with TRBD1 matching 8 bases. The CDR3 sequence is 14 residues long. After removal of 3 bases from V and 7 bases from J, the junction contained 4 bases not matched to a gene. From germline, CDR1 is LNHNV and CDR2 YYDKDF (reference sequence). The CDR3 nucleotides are TGTGCCACCAGCAGGGACAGGGTGATTGAAAAACTGTTTTTT. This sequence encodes CATSRDRVIEKLFF.

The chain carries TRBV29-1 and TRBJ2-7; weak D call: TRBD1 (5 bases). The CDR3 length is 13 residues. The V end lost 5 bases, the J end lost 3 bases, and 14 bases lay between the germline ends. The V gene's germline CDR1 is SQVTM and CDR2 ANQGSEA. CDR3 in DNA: TGCAGCGTTCTGGGGTCAGGGAACTACGAGCAGTACTTC. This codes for CSVLGSGNYEQYF.

CDR3 nucleotides: TGTGCCAGCAGTGGGGCCGGACCGGGTTTCTTT. Translation gives CASSGAGPGFF. The gene calls are TRBV2 and TRBJ1-1, with D hard to call. Deletions cut 4 bases from V and 13 bases from J, with 13 bases between. Germline values: CDR1 SNHLY, CDR2 FYNNEI. This CDR3 spans 11 amino acids.

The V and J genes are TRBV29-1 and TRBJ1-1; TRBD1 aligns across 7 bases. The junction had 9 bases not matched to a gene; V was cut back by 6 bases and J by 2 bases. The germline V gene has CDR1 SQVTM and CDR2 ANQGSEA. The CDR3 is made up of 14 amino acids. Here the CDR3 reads CSVTPAGGNTEAFF. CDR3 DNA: TGCAGCGTCACTCCCGCAGGGGGAAACACTGAAGCTTTCTTT.

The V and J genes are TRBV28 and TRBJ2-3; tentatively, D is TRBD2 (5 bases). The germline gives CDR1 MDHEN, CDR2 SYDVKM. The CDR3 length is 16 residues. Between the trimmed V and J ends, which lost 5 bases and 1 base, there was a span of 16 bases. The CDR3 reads CASSPLTEGGTDTQYF. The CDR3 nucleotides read TGTGCCAGCAGTCCCCTCACAGAGGGAGGCACAGATACGCAGTATTTT.

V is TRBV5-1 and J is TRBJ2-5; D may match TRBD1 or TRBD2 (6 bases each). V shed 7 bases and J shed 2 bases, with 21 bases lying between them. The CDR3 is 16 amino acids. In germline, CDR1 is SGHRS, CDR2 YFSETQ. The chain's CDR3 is CASSGSGAHSQETQYF. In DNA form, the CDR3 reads TGCGCCAGCTCGGGGTCGGGGGCTCACAGTCAAGAGACCCAGTACTTC. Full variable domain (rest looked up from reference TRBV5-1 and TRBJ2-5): KAGVTQTPRYLIKTRGQQVTLSCSPISGHRSVSWYQQTPGQGLQFLFEYFSETQRNKGNFPGRFSGRQFSNSRSEMNVSTLELGDSALYLCASSGSGAHSQETQYFGPGTRLLVL.

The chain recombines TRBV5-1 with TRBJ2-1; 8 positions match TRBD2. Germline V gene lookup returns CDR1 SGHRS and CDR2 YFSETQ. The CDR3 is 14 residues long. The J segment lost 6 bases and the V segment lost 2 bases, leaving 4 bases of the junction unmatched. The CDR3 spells CASSFGTSGNEQFF. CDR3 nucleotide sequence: TGCGCCAGCAGCTTCGGGACTAGTGGCAATGAGCAGTTCTTC.

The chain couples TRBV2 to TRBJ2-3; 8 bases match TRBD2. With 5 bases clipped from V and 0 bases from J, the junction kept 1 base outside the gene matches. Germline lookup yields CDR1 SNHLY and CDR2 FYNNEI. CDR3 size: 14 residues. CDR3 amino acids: CASSSGGSTDTQYF. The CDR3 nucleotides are TGTGCCAGCAGTAGCGGGGGTAGCACAGATACGCAGTATTTT. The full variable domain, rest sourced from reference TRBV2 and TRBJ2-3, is EPEVTQTPSHQVTQMGQEVILRCVPISNHLYFYWYRQILGQKVEFLVSFYNNEISEKSEIFDDQFSVERPDGSNFTLKIRSTKLEDSAMYFCASSSGGSTDTQYFGPGTRLTVL.

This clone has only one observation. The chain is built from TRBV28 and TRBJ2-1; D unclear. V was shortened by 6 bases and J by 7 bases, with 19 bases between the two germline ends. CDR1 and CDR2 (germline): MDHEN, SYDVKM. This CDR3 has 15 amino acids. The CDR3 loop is CASSRPGLDWNEQFF. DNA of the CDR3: TGTGCCAGCAGCCGCCCCGGGCTAGACTGGAATGAGCAGTTCTTC.

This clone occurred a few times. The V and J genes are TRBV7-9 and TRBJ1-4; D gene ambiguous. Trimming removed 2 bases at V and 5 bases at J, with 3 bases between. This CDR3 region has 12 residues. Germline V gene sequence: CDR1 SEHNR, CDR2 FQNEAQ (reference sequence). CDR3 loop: CASSLLNEKLFF. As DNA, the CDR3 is TGTGCCAGCAGCTTACTGAATGAAAAACTGTTTTTT.

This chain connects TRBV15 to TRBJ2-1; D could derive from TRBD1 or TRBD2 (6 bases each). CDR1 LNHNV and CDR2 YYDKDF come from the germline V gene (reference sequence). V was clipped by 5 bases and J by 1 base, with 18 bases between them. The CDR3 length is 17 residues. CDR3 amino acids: CATSPVWGAVSYNEQFF. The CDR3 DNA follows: TGTGCCACCAGCCCTGTTTGGGGGGCAGTTTCCTACAATGAGCAGTTCTTC.

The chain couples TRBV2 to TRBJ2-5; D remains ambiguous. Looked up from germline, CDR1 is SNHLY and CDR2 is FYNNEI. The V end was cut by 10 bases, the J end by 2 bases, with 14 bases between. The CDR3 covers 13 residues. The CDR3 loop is CATLHRRQETQYF. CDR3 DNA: TGTGCCACCCTGCACCGTAGACAAGAGACCCAGTACTTC.